Below are 8 T cell receptor beta chains sequenced from a single sample in a study of cytomegalovirus exposure and HLA in healthy donors. PCR employed 60 Vbeta and 13 Jbeta primers. Using immunoSEQ multiplex PCR, the repertoire was profiled, and TCRdb retains in-frame clones only, with some absent. The table records about 77,000 clones, around 78% of them present only once. Source material: PBMCs. The source is a man aged 40-55 years in good health and CMV-seronegative.

The rearrangement joins TRBV7-8 to TRBJ2-5, with 8 bases matching TRBD1. The CDR3 length is 14 residues. V lost 3 bases, J lost 2 bases, and 2 bases stayed unmatched. The germline V gene encodes CDR1 SGHVS and CDR2 FQNEAQ. CDR3 sequence: CASSLGTGQETQYF. CDR3 in DNA: TGTGCCAGCAGCTTGGGGACAGGTCAAGAGACCCAGTACTTC.

This chain joins TRBV7-2 and TRBJ1-1; 9 bases fit TRBD1. The germline V gene encodes CDR1 SGHTA and CDR2 FQGNSA. J was trimmed by 3 bases and V by 7 bases; bases with no gene match: 6. The CDR3 is 14 residues long. The CDR3 is CASIIDRGYTEAFF. CDR3 coding DNA: TGTGCCAGCATCATCGACAGGGGGTACACTGAAGCTTTCTTT.

This chain joins TRBV4-3 and TRBJ2-3, with 9 bases aligning to TRBD1. CDR3 length: 17 residues. CDR1 and CDR2 (germline): LGHNA, YSLEER. V was clipped by 1 base and J by 4 bases; unmatched bases: 9. The CDR3: CASSQGAGQGAADTQYF. The CDR3 DNA reads TGCGCCAGCAGCCAAGGTGCGGGACAGGGAGCAGCAGATACGCAGTATTTT.

This clone occurred a few times. J is TRBJ1-1 and V is TRBV6-5; D is uncertain. V lost 3 bases and J lost 2, with 13 bases in between. This CDR3 is built from 15 residues. Germline V gene sequence: CDR1 MNHEY, CDR2 SVGAGI. CDR3 nucleotide sequence: TGTGCCAGCAGTTATTCCTACGGGGTTAACACTGAAGCTTTCTTT. This codes for CASSYSYGVNTEAFF.

V usage is TRBV7-9 and J usage is TRBJ2-5; TRBD1 might be the D (6 bases). The V gene lost 1 base and the J gene lost 1 base, with 10 bases spanning the gap. Per germline, CDR1 SEHNR and CDR2 FQNEAQ (reference sequence). The CDR3 is 15 amino acids. As DNA, the CDR3 is TGTGCCAGCAGCTTAGAAAGGACAGCCCAAGAGACCCAGTACTTC. Its translation is CASSLERTAQETQYF.

The chain employs TRBV30 and TRBJ2-3, with D possibly being TRBD1 (6 bases). The V gene's germline CDR1 is GTSNPN and CDR2 SVGIG (reference sequence). The CDR3 loop spans 12 amino acids. The V end lost 1 base, the J end lost 8 bases, and 10 bases lay between the germline ends. The CDR3: CAWSADSGTQYF. In nucleotides, the CDR3 is TGTGCCTGGAGTGCGGACAGTGGTACGCAGTATTTT.

DNA for the CDR3: TGTGCCAGCAGCTTAAGGGACAACCCCACAGATACGCAGTATTTT. This translates into CASSLRDNPTDTQYF. This chain links TRBV11-3 with TRBJ2-3; D is perhaps TRBD1 (6 bases). The CDR3 runs 15 residues. CDR1 and CDR2 from the germline V gene are SGHNT and YENEEA. Trimming pared 2 bases from V and 2 bases from J, leaving 11 bases between.

The chain combines TRBV18 with TRBJ1-3, with D perhaps matching TRBD1 (5 bases). The germline gives CDR1 KGHSH, CDR2 LQKENI. CDR3 length: 15 amino acids. With 0 bases removed from V and 0 bases from J, the gap between germline ends came to 6 bases. CDR3 in amino acids: CASSPPTDSGNTIYF. As DNA, the CDR3 is TGTGCCAGCTCACCACCGACAGACTCTGGAAACACCATATATTTT.